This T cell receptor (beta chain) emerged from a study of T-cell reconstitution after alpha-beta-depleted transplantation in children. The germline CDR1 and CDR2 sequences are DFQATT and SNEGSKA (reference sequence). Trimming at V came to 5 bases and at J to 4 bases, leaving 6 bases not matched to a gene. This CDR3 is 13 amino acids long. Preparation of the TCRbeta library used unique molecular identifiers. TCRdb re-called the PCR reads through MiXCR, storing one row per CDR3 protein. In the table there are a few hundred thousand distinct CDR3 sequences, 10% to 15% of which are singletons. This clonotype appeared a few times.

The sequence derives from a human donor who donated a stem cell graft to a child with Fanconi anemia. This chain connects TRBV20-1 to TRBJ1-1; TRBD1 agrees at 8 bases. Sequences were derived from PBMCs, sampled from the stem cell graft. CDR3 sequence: CSAGQGASTEAFF. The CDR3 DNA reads TGCAGTGCTGGACAGGGCGCGAGCACTGAAGCTTTCTTT.